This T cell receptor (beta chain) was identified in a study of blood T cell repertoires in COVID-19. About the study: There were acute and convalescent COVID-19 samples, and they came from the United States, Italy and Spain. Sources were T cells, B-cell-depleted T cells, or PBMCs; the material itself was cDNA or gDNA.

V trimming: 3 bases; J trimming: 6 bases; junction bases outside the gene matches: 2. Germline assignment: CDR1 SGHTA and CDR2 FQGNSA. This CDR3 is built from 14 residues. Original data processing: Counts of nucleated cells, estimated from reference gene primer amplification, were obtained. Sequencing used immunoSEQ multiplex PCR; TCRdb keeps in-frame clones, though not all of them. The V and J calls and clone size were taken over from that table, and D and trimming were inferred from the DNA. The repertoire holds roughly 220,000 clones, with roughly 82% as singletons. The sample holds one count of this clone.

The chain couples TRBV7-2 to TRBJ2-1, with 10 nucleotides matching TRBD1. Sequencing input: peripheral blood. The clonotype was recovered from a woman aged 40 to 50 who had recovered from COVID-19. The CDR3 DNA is TGTGCCAGCAGCTTCCGGGACAGGGGCAATGAGCAGTTCTTC. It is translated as CASSFRDRGNEQFF.